What follows is one TCR beta chain and its context. Its cognate antigen is unknown. Patient tissue came from resections in Japan or China, 2014–2017. The method was immunoSEQ multiplex PCR; TCRdb's version includes in-frame clones alone and lacks a portion of them. The table has roughly 28,000 clones, 74% seen once; the top ten hold 5% to 7%. The CDR3 contains 12 residues. Germline CDR1 is SGHRS and CDR2 is YFSETQ. V lost 4 bases and J 5 bases, leaving 8 bases between the germline ends. These data come from a study of immune evolution from preneoplasia to lung adenocarcinoma. Study-wide context: HLA loss of heterozygosity: roughly 7.5% AIS, under 19% MIA, around 35% ADC, none AAH.

Overall study findings and caveats: Later-stage lesions seemingly showed higher T cell density and diversity than normal lung. Top clone share appeared to fall from AAH through AIS, MIA, adenocarcinoma.

Material for sequencing was FFPE invasive lung adenocarcinoma tissue. The rearrangement links TRBV5-1 to TRBJ2-3; D uncertain. The receptor's source is a person between 60 and 70 years old with invasive lung adenocarcinoma. Some clones in this sample may be carry-over from other donors' samples. CDR3 nucleotides: TGCGCCAGCAGCCCCGAAGGAGATACGCAGTATTTT. Its protein product is CASSPEGDTQYF.